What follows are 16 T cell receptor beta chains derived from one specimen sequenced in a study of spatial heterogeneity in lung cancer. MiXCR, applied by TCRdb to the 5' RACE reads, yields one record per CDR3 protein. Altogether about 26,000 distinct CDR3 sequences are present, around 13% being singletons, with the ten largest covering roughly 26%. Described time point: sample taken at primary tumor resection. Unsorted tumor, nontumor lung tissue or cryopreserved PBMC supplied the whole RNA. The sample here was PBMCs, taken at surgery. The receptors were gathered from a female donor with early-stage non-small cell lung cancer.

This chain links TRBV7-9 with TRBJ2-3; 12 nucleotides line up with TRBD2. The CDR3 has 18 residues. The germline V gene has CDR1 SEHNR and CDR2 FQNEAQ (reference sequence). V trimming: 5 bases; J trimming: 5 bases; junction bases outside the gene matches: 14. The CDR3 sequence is CASSPTRLAGVLGDTQYF. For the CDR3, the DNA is TGTGCCAGCAGCCCCACGCGACTAGCGGGAGTATTAGGAGATACGCAGTATTTT.

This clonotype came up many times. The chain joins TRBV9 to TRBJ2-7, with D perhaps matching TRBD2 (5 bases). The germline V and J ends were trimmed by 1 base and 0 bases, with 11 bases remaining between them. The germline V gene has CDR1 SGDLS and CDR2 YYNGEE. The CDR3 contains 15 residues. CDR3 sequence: CASSVSDGGSYEQYF. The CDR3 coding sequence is TGTGCCAGCAGCGTATCGGACGGAGGCTCCTACGAGCAGTACTTC.

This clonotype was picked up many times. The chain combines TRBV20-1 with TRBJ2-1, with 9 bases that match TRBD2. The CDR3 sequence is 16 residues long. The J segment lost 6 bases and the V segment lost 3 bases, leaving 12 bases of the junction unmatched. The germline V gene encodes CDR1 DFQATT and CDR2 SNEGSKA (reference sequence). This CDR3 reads CSAREMTSGLLNEQFF. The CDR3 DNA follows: TGCAGTGCTAGGGAGATGACTAGCGGACTCCTCAATGAGCAGTTCTTC.

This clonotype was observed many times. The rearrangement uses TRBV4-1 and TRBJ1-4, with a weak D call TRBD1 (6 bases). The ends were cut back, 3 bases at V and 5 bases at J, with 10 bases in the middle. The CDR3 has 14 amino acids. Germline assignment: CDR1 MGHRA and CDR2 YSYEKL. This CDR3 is CASSQGQTNEKLFF. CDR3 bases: TGCGCCAGCAGCCAGGGACAAACAAATGAAAAACTGTTTTTT.

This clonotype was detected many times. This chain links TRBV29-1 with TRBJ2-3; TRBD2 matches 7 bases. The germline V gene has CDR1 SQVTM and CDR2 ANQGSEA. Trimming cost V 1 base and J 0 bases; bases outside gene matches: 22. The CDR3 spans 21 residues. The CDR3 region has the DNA TGCAGCGTTGAAGCCAACCCTGGACATTGGTGGGGAGGGCTTAGCACAGATACGCAGTATTTT. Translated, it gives CSVEANPGHWWGGLSTDTQYF.

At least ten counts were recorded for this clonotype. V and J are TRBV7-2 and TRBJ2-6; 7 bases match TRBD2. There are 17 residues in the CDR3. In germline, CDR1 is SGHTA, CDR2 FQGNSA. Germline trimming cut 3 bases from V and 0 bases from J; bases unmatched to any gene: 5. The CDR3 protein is CASSLRSGVSGANVLTF. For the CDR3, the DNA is TGTGCCAGCAGCTTGCGGAGCGGGGTCTCTGGGGCCAACGTCCTGACTTTC.

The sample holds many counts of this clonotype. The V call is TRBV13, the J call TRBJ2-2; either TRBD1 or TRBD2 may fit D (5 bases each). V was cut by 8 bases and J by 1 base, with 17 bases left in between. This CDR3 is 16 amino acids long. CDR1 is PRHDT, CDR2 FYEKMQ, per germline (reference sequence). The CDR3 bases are TGTGCCAGCCGGGGCCAAATACTAAGGAACACCGGGGAGCTGTTTTTT. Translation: CASRGQILRNTGELFF. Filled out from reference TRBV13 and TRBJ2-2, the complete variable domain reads AAGVIQSPRHLIKEKRETATLKCYPIPRHDTVYWYQQGPGQDPQFLISFYEKMQSDKGSIPDRFSAQQFSDYHSELNMSSLELGDSALYFCASRGQILRNTGELFFGEGSRLTVL.

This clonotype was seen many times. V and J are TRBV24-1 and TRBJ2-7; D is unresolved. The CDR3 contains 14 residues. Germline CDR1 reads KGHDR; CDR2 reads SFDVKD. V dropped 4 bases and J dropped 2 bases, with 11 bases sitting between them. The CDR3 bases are TGTGCCACCAGTGACCCCTCGGTTCCCTACGAGCAGTACTTC. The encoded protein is CATSDPSVPYEQYF.

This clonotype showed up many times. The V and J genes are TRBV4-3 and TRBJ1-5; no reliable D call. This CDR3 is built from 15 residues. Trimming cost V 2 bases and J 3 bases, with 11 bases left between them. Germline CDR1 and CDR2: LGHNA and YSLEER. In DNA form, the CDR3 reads TGCGCCAGCAGCCAAACTTACACGTACAATCAGCCCCAGCATTTT. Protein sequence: CASSQTYTYNQPQHF.

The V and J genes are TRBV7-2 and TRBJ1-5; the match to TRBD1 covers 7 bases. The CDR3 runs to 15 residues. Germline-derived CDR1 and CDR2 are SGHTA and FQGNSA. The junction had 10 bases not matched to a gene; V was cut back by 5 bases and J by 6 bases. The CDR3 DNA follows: TGTGCCAGCAGCCTACAGGGGACGACGGGTCAGCCCCAGCATTTT. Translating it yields CASSLQGTTGQPQHF.

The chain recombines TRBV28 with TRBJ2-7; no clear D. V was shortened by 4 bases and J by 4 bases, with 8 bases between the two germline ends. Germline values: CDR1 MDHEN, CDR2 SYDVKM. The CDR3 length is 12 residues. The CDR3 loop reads CASSYPGYEQYF. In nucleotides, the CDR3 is TGTGCCAGCAGTTACCCCGGGTACGAGCAGTACTTC.

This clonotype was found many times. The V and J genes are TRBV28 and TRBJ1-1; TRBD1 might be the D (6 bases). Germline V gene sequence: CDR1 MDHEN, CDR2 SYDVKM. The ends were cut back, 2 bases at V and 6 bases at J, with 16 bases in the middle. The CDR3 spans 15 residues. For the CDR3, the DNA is TGTGCCAGCAGTTTAGGAACAGGGATCGGCGCTGAAGCTTTCTTT. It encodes CASSLGTGIGAEAFF.

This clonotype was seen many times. The CDR3 loop reads CASSPPGQGAHNEQFF. CDR3 in DNA: TGTGCCAGCTCACCACCTGGACAGGGGGCTCACAATGAGCAGTTCTTC. J is TRBJ2-1 and V is TRBV18, with 11 bases fitting TRBD1. The germline gives CDR1 KGHSH, CDR2 LQKENI. CDR3 length: 16 amino acids. With V trimmed by 0 bases and J by 5 bases, 3 bases remained unmatched.

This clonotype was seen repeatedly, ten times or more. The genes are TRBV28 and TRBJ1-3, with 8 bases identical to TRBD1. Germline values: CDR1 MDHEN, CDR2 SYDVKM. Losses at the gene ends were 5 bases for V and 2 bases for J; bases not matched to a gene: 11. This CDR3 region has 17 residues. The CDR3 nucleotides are TGTGCCAGCAGTGTCCTCCCACCGACAGGGGCTGGAAACACCATATATTTT. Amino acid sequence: CASSVLPPTGAGNTIYF.

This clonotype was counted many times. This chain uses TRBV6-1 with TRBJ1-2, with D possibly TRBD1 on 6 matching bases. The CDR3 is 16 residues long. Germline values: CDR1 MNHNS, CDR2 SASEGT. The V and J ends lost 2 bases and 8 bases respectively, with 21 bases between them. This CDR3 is CASSEIQGQQFKGYTF. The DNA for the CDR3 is TGTGCCAGCAGTGAAATTCAAGGACAGCAATTTAAGGGCTACACCTTC.

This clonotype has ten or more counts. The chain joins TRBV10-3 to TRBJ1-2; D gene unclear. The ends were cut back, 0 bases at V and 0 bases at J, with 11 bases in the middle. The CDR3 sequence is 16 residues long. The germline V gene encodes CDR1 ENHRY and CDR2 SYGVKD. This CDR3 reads CAISESRPGTNYGYTF. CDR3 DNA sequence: TGTGCCATCAGTGAGTCCCGTCCCGGGACTAACTATGGCTACACCTTC.